Here is one T cell receptor beta chain with its context. Its antigen is not known. This specimen belongs to a study of OX40 agonist ivuxolimab in advanced cancers. CDR1 and CDR2 (germline): LGHNA, YNFKEQ. The CDR3 has 13 amino acids. V was cut by 1 base and J by 6 bases, with 9 bases left in between. Generated by immunoSEQ multiplex PCR, the TCRdb table keeps only in-frame clones and is missing some. The top ten hold 7.9% of the sample, which has 60,000 to 75,000 clones, less than 90% seen once. Study-level findings and limits: In CD8+ T cells, expanded clones were on average more numerous than in CD4+.

Blood was sampled at baseline, cycle 4 day 1, and cycle 7 day 1. The sample here was CD4+ or CD8+ T cells sorted from blood, taken in a trial of the OX40 agonist ivuxolimab. The V gene is TRBV4-2, the J gene TRBJ1-2, with D unresolved. The clonotype was recovered from an adult with an advanced solid tumor such as melanoma, head and neck, liver or kidney cancer. The CDR3 loop reads CASSQGRVDGYTF. The CDR3 nucleotides read TGTGCCAGCAGCCAAGGAAGGGTAGATGGCTACACCTTC.